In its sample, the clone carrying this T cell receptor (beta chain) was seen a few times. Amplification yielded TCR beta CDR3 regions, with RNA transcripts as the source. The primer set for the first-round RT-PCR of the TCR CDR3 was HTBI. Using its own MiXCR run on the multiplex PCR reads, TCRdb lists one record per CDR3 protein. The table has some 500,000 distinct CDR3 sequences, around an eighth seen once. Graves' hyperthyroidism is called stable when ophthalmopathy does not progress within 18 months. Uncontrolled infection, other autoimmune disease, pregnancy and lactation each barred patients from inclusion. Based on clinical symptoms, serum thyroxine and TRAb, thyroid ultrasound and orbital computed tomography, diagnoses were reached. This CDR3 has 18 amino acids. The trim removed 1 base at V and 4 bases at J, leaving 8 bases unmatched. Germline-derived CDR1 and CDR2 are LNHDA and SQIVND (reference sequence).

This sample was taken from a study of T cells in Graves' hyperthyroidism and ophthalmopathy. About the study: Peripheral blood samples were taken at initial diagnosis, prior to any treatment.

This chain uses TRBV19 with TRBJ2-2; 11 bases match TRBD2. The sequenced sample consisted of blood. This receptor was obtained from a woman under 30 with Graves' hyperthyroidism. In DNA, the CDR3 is TGTGCCAGTAGTATAGTCCTGAGGGGACTAGCGGCCACCGGGGAGCTGTTTTTT. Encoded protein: CASSIVLRGLAATGELFF.